Given below is one TCR beta chain in context. Antigen: not known. The record originates from a study of radiotherapy plus CTLA-4 blockade in lung cancer. Study information: Objective responses were observed in 15% to 20% of patients, and disease control was achieved by just over 30%.

CTLA-4 blockade using ipilimumab, together with focal radiation, was received by patients with chemo-refractory metastatic non-small-cell lung cancer. The CDR3 is 12 residues long. The V gene's germline CDR1 is SGHTS and CDR2 YDEGEE. V was cut by 1 base and J by 2 bases, with 3 bases left in between. Study-wide results and limits: Early clonal dynamics of blood T cells, together with interferon-beta, were reported as the best response predictor. TCR clones of tumor origin grew in blood after radiotherapy plus ipilimumab.

The repertoire was sequenced with immunoSEQ multiplex PCR; TCRdb's copy has only in-frame clones and lacks some. Of 53,000 or so clones listed, 75% to 90% were seen once; the top ten hold around a sixth. This TCR was recovered from a human donor with non-small cell lung cancer that progressed on radiotherapy plus ipilimumab. Some clones in this sample may be carry-over from other donors' samples. Material: peripheral blood, obtained from a patient treated with radiotherapy plus ipilimumab. The chain employs TRBV5-8 and TRBJ1-2; D not certain. The CDR3 reads CASSLLNYGYTF. CDR3 nucleotide sequence: TGTGCCAGCAGCTTGTTAAACTATGGCTACACCTTC.